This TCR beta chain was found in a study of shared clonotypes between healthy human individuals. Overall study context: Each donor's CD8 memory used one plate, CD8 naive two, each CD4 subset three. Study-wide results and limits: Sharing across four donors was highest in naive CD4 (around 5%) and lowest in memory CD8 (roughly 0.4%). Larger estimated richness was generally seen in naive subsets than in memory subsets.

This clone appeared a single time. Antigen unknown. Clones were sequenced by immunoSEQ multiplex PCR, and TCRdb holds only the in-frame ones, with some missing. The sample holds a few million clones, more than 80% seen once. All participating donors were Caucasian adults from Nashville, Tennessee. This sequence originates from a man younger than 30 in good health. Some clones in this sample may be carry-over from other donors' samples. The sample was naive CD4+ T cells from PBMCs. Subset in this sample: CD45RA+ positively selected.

Written as DNA, the CDR3 is TGTGCCACCAGCAGAGATGGGAGGAGCTCCTACGAGCAGTACTTC. This translates into CATSRDGRSSYEQYF. The chain is built from TRBV15 and TRBJ2-7, with D perhaps TRBD2 (6 bases). The CDR3 extends over 15 amino acids. The germline gives CDR1 LNHNV, CDR2 YYDKDF (reference sequence). V lost 0 bases, J lost 0 bases, and 9 bases lay in between.